The 20 T cell receptor beta chains presented below share a single source sample, sequenced in a study of beta chain features in type 1 diabetes. Isolated RNA was reverse transcribed in full, so expressed TCRB transcripts were sequenced. The assay was immunoSEQ multiplex PCR, and TCRdb's table has in-frame clones only and misses some. This sample has under 450,000 clones, with over 12% found just once. Sequencing was performed on naive CD4+ T cells from blood. These receptors were obtained from a young woman in good health.

This clone was counted only a few times. The chain has TRBV28 and TRBJ1-2, with a weak D call TRBD1 (6 bases). Germline V CDR1 and CDR2: MDHEN, SYDVKM. V was clipped by 5 bases and J by 4 bases, with 14 bases between them. The CDR3 runs to 14 residues. The CDR3 sequence is CASSPGGGTYGYTF. Written as DNA, the CDR3 is TGTGCCAGCAGTCCCGGGGGGGGCACCTATGGCTACACCTTC.

The chain combines TRBV5-1 with TRBJ2-6, with 11 nucleotides matching TRBD1. Trimming at V came to 4 bases and at J to 2 bases, leaving 5 bases not matched to a gene. Per the germline V gene, CDR1 is SGHRS and CDR2 is YFSETQ. The CDR3 has 17 residues. The CDR3 nucleotides are TGCGCCAGCAGCAGGACAGGGGGCGCACCTGGGGCCAACGTCCTGACTTTC. It specifies CASSRTGGAPGANVLTF.

This chain connects TRBV28 to TRBJ1-5, with 8 bases matching TRBD1. Trimming took 3 bases from V and 0 from J; bases not matched to a gene: 7. The germline V gene has CDR1 MDHEN and CDR2 SYDVKM. The CDR3 is 17 residues long. For the CDR3, the DNA is TGTGCCAGCAGTTTGGGACAGGCTCCTTATAGCAATCAGCCCCAGCATTTT. Amino acid sequence: CASSLGQAPYSNQPQHF.

The sample holds a few counts of this clone. The rearrangement uses TRBV28 and TRBJ2-7, with D possibly TRBD2 on 6 matching bases. V shed 8 bases and J shed 6 bases, with 23 bases lying between them. Germline-derived CDR1 and CDR2 are MDHEN and SYDVKM. The CDR3 totals 15 residues. In DNA form, the CDR3 reads TGTGCCAGCTCCTGGGCGAGACTAGTCGTCGGCGAGCAGTACTTC. It translates to CASSWARLVVGEQYF.

With regard to this clone: The sample contains more than one DNA sequence encoding this CDR3. The gene calls are TRBV9 and TRBJ2-7; a weak D match, TRBD2 (6 bases). This CDR3 contains 15 residues. From germline, CDR1 is SGDLS and CDR2 YYNGEE. The V end was cut by 2 bases, the J end by 0 bases, with 12 bases between. The CDR3 sequence is CASSVLAGSSYEQYF. In DNA form, the CDR3 reads TGTGCCAGCAGCGTTTTGGCGGGGAGCTCCTACGAGCAGTACTTC.

This sequence joins TRBV9 and TRBJ1-1, with D perhaps matching TRBD1 (5 bases). The CDR3 spans 14 residues. CDR1 SGDLS and CDR2 YYNGEE come from the germline V gene. The V and J ends lost 4 bases and 3 bases respectively, with 13 bases between them. This CDR3 reads CASSSRREDTEAFF. The CDR3 DNA reads TGTGCCAGCAGCTCCCGCAGGGAGGACACTGAAGCTTTCTTT.

This sequence joins TRBV4-1 and TRBJ2-7, with TRBD1 identical over 8 bases. The CDR3 is made up of 17 amino acids. Losses at the gene ends were 4 bases for V and 3 bases for J; bases not matched to a gene: 14. Germline V lookup: CDR1 MGHRA, CDR2 YSYEKL. The CDR3 region is CASSPDRRDRGRYEQYF. CDR3 DNA: TGCGCCAGCAGCCCAGACAGAAGAGACAGGGGTCGCTACGAGCAGTACTTC.

The chain combines TRBV30 with TRBJ2-7; maybe TRBD2 (5 bases). Looked up from germline, CDR1 is GTSNPN and CDR2 is SVGIG (reference sequence). The CDR3 is made up of 15 amino acids. V lost 3 bases and J lost 2, with 17 bases in between. The CDR3 loop reads CAWRPAFDGTYEQYF. The CDR3 bases are TGTGCCTGGAGGCCGGCGTTCGACGGGACCTACGAGCAGTACTTC.

This clone has more than one count but fewer than ten. The chain employs TRBV2 and TRBJ2-7, with 7 bases fitting TRBD1. Germline CDR1 SNHLY, CDR2 FYNNEI. The ends lost 7 bases at V and 2 bases at J; junction bases unmatched: 2. The length of the CDR3 is 12 residues. Here the CDR3 DNA reads TGTGCCAGCACGGACAGGACCTACGAGCAGTACTTC. This encodes CASTDRTYEQYF.

This clone appeared a few times. The sample has other DNA sequences that encode this CDR3 too. The chain uses TRBV29-1 and TRBJ1-5; D is perhaps TRBD1 (5 bases). The germline gives CDR1 SQVTM, CDR2 ANQGSEA. With 6 bases removed from V and 1 base from J, the gap between germline ends came to 7 bases. This CDR3 region has 12 residues. CDR3 bases: TGCAGCGTGGGGGGGAGCAATCAGCCCCAGCATTTT. Translated, it gives CSVGGSNQPQHF.

V and J are TRBV7-2 and TRBJ2-7, with D unresolved. Looked up from germline, CDR1 is SGHTA and CDR2 is FQGNSA. This CDR3 is built from 15 residues. Trimming took 5 bases from V and 3 from J, leaving 17 bases between them. In DNA, the CDR3 is TGTGCCAGCAGCCCGGGTCAGTCTCCCATCTACGAGCAGTACTTC. It specifies CASSPGQSPIYEQYF.

This clone occurred a few times. The rearrangement joins TRBV5-1 to TRBJ2-7; weak D call: TRBD1 (6 bases). V was clipped by 0 bases and J by 4 bases, with 11 bases between them. The CDR3 runs to 14 residues. Germline V gene sequence: CDR1 SGHRS, CDR2 YFSETQ. CDR3 in DNA: TGCGCCAGCAGCTTGGAGTGGACAGATTACGAGCAGTACTTC. Its protein product is CASSLEWTDYEQYF. Variable domain in full (rest from reference TRBV5-1 and TRBJ2-7): KAGVTQTPRYLIKTRGQQVTLSCSPISGHRSVSWYQQTPGQGLQFLFEYFSETQRNKGNFPGRFSGRQFSNSRSEMNVSTLELGDSALYLCASSLEWTDYEQYFGPGTRLTVT.

This clone has more than one count but fewer than ten. This rearrangement joins TRBV29-1 to TRBJ1-1; weak D call: TRBD1 (5 bases). This CDR3 is 9 amino acids long. V was shortened by 8 bases and J by 8 bases, with 9 bases between the two germline ends. Per the germline V gene, CDR1 is SQVTM and CDR2 is ANQGSEA. CDR3 region: CSIRQEAFF. CDR3 DNA: TGCAGCATAAGACAGGAAGCTTTCTTT. The entire variable domain, with the rest obtained from reference TRBV29-1 and TRBJ1-1, is as follows: SAVISQKPSRDICQRGTSLTIQCQVDSQVTMMFWYRQQPGQSLTLIATANQGSEATYESGFVIDKFPISRPNLTFSTLTVSNMSPEDSSIYLCSIRQEAFFGQGTRLTVV.

In its sample, this clone was seen a few times. This chain connects TRBV28 to TRBJ2-1, with D maybe TRBD2 (5 bases). Trimming left V 6 bases short and J 9 bases short, with 15 bases between. Germline V gene data show CDR1 as MDHEN and CDR2 as SYDVKM. The CDR3 extends over 13 amino acids. The CDR3 DNA sequence: TGTGCCAGCAGCCTGGAGGAGTCAGGTGAGCAGTTCTTC. Its translation: CASSLEESGEQFF.

In this sample, this clone turned up a few times. The chain carries TRBV2 and TRBJ2-2, with 7 bases fitting TRBD2. This CDR3 has 15 residues. Germline assignment: CDR1 SNHLY and CDR2 FYNNEI. Germline trimming cut 5 bases from V and 1 base from J; bases unmatched to any gene: 4. CDR3 nucleotides: TGTGCCAGCAGTAACGCGGGAGTGAACACCGGGGAGCTGTTTTTT. Amino acids: CASSNAGVNTGELFF.

This rearrangement joins TRBV25-1 to TRBJ2-1; 7 bases are shared with TRBD1. The V and J ends lost 4 bases and 9 bases, in that order; junction bases with no gene match: 6. Per the germline V gene, CDR1 is MGHDK and CDR2 is SYGVNS. The CDR3 loop spans 13 amino acids. The CDR3 sequence is CASSGMGQSEQFF. The CDR3 nucleotides are TGTGCCAGCAGTGGTATGGGACAGAGTGAGCAGTTCTTC.

Only a few counts were recorded for this clone. The chain employs TRBV6-5 and TRBJ1-1; D gene ambiguous. The CDR3 covers 15 residues. Trimming stripped 0 bases from V and 4 bases from J, with 12 bases between. Per the germline V gene, CDR1 is MNHEY and CDR2 is SVGAGI. The CDR3 DNA reads as TGTGCCAGCAGTTACTCGAAGGCGAGCGCCACTGAAGCTTTCTTT. Residues: CASSYSKASATEAFF.

The J gene is TRBJ2-4, the V gene TRBV7-9, with 14 bases identical to TRBD2. The V gene end was trimmed by 5 bases and the J gene end by 1 base; junction bases not matched to a gene: 7. Germline assignment: CDR1 SEHNR and CDR2 FQNEAQ (reference sequence). The CDR3 runs 18 residues. The CDR3 is CASSPGLAGVVAKNIQYF. The CDR3 DNA reads TGTGCCAGCAGCCCGGGACTAGCGGGAGTGGTGGCCAAAAACATTCAGTACTTC.

V usage is TRBV9 and J usage is TRBJ2-2; 7 nucleotides line up with TRBD1. Germline loops: CDR1 SGDLS, CDR2 YYNGEE. CDR3 length: 13 residues. After removal of 1 base from V and 6 bases from J, the junction contained 0 bases not matched to a gene. The CDR3 DNA follows: TGTGCCAGCAGCGTACAGGGGGCCGGGGAGCTGTTTTTT. It encodes CASSVQGAGELFF.

This clone was detected only a few times. V is TRBV15 and J is TRBJ1-5; D uncertain. The germline V gene has CDR1 LNHNV and CDR2 YYDKDF (reference sequence). V was clipped by 0 bases and J by 7 bases, with 13 bases between them. CDR3 length equals 15 residues. This chain's CDR3 is CATSRDPGWRQPQHF. CDR3 bases: TGTGCCACCAGCAGAGATCCGGGGTGGCGCCAGCCCCAGCATTTT.